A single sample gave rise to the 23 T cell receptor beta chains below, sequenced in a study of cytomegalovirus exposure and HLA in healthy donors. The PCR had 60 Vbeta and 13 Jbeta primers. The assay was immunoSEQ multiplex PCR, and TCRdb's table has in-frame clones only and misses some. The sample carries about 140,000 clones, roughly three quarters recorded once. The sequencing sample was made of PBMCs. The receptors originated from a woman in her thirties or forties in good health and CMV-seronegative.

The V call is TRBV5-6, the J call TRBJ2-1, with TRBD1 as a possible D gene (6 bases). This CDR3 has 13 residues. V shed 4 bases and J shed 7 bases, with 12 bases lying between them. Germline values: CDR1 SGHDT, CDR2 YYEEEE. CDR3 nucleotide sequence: TGTGCCAGCAGCCTTGGGACACCAAATGAGCAGTTCTTC. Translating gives CASSLGTPNEQFF.

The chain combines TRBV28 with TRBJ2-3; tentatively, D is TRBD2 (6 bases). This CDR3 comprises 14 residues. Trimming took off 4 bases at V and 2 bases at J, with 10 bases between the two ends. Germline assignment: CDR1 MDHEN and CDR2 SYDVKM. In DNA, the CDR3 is TGTGCCAGCAGTTGGGGGGTTAACACAGATACGCAGTATTTT. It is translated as CASSWGVNTDTQYF.

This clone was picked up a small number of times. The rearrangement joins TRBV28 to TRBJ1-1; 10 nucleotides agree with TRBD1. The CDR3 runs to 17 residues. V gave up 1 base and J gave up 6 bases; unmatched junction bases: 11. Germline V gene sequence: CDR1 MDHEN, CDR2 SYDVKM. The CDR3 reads CASSLSFGTGDGAEAFF. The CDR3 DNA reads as TGTGCCAGCAGTTTATCTTTCGGGACAGGGGATGGGGCTGAAGCTTTCTTT. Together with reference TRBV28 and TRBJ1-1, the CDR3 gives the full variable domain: DVKVTQSSRYLVKRTGEKVFLECVQDMDHENMFWYRQDPGLGLRLIYFSYDVKMKEKGDIPEGYSVSREKKERFSLILESASTNQTSMYLCASSLSFGTGDGAEAFFGQGTRLTVV.

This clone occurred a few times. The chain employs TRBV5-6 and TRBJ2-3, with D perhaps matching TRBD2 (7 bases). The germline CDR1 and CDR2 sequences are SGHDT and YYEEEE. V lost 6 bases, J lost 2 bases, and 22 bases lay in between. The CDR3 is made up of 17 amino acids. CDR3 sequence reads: CASTLRGGRGYTDTQYF. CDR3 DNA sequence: TGTGCCAGCACACTGAGGGGGGGGCGCGGATACACAGATACGCAGTATTTT.

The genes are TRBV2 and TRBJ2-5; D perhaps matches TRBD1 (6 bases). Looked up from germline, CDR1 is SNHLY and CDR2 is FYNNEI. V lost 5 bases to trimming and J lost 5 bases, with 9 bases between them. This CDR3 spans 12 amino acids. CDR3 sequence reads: CASSIRGETQYF. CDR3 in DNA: TGTGCCAGCAGTATCAGGGGTGAGACCCAGTACTTC. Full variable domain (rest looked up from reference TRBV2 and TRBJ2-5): EPEVTQTPSHQVTQMGQEVILRCVPISNHLYFYWYRQILGQKVEFLVSFYNNEISEKSEIFDDQFSVERPDGSNFTLKIRSTKLEDSAMYFCASSIRGETQYFGPGTRLLVL.

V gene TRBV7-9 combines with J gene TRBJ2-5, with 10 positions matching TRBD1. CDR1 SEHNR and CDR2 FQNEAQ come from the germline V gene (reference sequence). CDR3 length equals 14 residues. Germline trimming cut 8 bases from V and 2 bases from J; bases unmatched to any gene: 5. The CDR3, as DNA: TGTGCCAGCGGGGACAGGGGAGGGCAAGAGACCCAGTACTTC. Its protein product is CASGDRGGQETQYF.

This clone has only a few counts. This chain's CDR3 is CASSSRDSSPLHF. In DNA, the CDR3 is TGTGCCAGCAGCTCCAGGGATAGTTCACCCCTCCACTTT. This chain joins TRBV9 and TRBJ1-6, with D perhaps TRBD1 (5 bases). The CDR3 has 13 amino acids. Germline V gene lookup returns CDR1 SGDLS and CDR2 YYNGEE. V dropped 4 bases and J dropped 9 bases, with 11 bases sitting between them.

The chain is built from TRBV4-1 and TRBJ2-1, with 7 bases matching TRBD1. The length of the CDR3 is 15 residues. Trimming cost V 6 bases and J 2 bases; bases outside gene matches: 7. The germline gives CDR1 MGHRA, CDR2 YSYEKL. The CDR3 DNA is TGCGCCAGCAGATCCACGGGACAGCCCTACAATGAGCAGTTCTTC. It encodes CASRSTGQPYNEQFF.

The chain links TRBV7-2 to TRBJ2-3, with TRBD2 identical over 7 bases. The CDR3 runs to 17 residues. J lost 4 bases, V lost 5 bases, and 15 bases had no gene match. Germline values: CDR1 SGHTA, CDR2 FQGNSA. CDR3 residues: CASSKSGGLQGSDTQYF. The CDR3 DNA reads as TGTGCCAGCAGCAAGTCGGGGGGTCTCCAAGGTTCAGATACGCAGTATTTT.

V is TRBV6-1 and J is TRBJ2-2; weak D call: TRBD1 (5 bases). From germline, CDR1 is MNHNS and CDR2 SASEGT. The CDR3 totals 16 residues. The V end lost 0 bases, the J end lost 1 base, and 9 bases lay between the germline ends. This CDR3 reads CASSEAAGKNTGELFF. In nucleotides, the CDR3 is TGTGCCAGCAGTGAAGCGGCAGGGAAGAACACCGGGGAGCTGTTTTTT.

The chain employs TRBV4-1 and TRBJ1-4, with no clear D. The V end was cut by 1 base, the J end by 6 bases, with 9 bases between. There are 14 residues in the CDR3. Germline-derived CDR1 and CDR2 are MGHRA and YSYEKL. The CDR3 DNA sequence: TGCGCCAGCAGCCAAGGACCACGGGATGAAAAACTGTTTTTT. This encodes CASSQGPRDEKLFF.

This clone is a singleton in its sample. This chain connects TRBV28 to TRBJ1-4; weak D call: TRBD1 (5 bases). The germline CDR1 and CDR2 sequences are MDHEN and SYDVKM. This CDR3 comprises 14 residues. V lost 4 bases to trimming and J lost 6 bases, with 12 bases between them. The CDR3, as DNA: TGTGCCAGCAGTTACGGGGGGTCTGATGAAAAACTGTTTTTT. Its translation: CASSYGGSDEKLFF.

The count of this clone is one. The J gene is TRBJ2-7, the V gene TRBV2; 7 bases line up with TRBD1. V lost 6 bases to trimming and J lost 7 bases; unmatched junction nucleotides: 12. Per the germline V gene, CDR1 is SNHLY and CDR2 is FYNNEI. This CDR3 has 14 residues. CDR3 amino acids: CASRGETGPSEQYF. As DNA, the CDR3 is TGTGCCAGCAGGGGGGAGACAGGGCCTAGTGAGCAGTACTTC. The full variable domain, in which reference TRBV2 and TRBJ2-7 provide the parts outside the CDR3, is EPEVTQTPSHQVTQMGQEVILRCVPISNHLYFYWYRQILGQKVEFLVSFYNNEISEKSEIFDDQFSVERPDGSNFTLKIRSTKLEDSAMYFCASRGETGPSEQYFGPGTRLTVT.

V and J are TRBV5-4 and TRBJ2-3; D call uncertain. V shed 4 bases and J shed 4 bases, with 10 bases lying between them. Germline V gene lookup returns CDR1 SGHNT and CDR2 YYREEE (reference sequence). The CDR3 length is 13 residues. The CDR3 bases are TGTGCCAGCAGCCCGCGCCGCTCAGATACGCAGTATTTT. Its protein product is CASSPRRSDTQYF.

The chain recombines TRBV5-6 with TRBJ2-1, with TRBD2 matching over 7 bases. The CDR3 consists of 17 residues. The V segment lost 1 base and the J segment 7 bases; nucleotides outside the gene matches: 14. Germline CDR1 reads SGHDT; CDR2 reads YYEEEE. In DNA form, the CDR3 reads TGTGCCAGCAGCTTGCGGGACTACGGTACTTGGGGGAATGAGCAGTTCTTC. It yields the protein CASSLRDYGTWGNEQFF.

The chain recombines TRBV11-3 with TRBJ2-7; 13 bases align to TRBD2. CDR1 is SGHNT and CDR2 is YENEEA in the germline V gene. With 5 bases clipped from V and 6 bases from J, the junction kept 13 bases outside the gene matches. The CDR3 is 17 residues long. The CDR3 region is CASSPTSGGSPVGEQYF. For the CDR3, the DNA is TGTGCCAGCAGCCCGACTAGCGGGGGGTCACCGGTCGGCGAGCAGTACTTC. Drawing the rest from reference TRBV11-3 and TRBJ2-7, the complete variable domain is EAGVVQSPRYKIIEKKQPVAFWCNPISGHNTLYWYLQNLGQGPELLIRYENEEAVDDSQLPKDRFSAERLKGVDSTLKIQPAELGDSAVYLCASSPTSGGSPVGEQYFGPGTRLTVT.

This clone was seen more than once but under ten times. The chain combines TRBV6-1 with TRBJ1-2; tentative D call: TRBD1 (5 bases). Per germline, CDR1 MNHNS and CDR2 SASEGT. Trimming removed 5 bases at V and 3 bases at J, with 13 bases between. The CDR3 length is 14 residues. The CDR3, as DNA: TGTGCCAGCAGTTTTGAGTCGGGGGACTATGGCTACACCTTC. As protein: CASSFESGDYGYTF.

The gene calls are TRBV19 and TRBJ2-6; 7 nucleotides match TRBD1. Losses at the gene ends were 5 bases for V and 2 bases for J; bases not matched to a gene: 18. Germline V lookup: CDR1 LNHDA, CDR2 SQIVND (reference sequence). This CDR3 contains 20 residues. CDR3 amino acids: CASSGVTTTGRFPGANVLTF. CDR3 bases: TGTGCCAGTAGTGGAGTAACGACGACAGGGCGGTTCCCTGGGGCCAACGTCCTGACTTTC.

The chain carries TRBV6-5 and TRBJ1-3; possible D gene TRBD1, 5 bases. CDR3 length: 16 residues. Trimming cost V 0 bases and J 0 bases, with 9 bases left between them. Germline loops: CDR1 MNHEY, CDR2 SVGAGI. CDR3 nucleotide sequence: TGTGCCAGCAGTTACTCGGGGCAGAGCTCTGGAAACACCATATATTTT. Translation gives CASSYSGQSSGNTIYF.

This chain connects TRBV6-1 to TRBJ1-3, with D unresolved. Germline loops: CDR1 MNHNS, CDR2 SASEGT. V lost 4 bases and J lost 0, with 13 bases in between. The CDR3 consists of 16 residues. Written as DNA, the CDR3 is TGTGCCAGCAGTGTACTCCTCCTGAGCTCTGGAAACACCATATATTTT. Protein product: CASSVLLLSSGNTIYF.

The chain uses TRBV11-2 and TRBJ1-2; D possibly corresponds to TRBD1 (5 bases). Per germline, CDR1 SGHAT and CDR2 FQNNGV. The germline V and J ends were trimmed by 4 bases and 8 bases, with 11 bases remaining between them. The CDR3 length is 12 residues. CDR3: CASSSQDGGYTF. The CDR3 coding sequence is TGTGCCAGCAGCTCACAGGACGGGGGCTACACCTTC. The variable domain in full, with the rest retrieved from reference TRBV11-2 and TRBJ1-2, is EAGVAQSPRYKIIEKRQSVAFWCNPISGHATLYWYQQILGQGPKLLIQFQNNGVVDDSQLPKDRFSAERLKGVDSTLKIQPAKLEDSAVYLCASSSQDGGYTFGSGTRLTVV.

The CDR3 DNA follows: TGTGCCAGCATAGGACAGATGCTAAACTACGAGCAGTACTTC. This codes for CASIGQMLNYEQYF. The chain uses TRBV28 and TRBJ2-7, with D possibly being TRBD1 (6 bases). Germline values: CDR1 MDHEN, CDR2 SYDVKM. Trimming pared 7 bases from V and 3 bases from J, leaving 16 bases between. The CDR3 has 14 amino acids.

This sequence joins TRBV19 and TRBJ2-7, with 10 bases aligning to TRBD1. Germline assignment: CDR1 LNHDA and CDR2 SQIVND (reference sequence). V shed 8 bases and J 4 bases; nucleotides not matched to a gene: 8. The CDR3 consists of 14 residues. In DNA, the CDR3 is TGTGCCAGTGCTGGAGGGACAGGGGTATACGAGCAGTACTTC. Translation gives CASAGGTGVYEQYF.